The entry below describes one T cell receptor beta chain. The template was RNA from unsorted bulk tissue. Newly diagnosed lung cancer patients had thoracic surgery in China, August–November 2014, without prior chemotherapy. Three rounds of nested PCR, following a modified ARM-PCR protocol, produced the TCRbeta library. Using its own MiXCR run on the multiplex PCR reads, TCRdb lists one record per CDR3 protein. The sample includes approximately 130,000 distinct CDR3 sequences, around three fifths of them seen just once. The data were taken from a study of tumor and adjacent non-tumor tissue in lung cancer. Background on the study: There were some 12 adenocarcinoma, a couple of squamous cell carcinoma and 1 small cell lung cancer cases.

This CDR3 has 16 residues. Looked up from germline, CDR1 is MNHEY and CDR2 is SVGAGI. The V end was cut by 6 bases, the J end by 8 bases, with 20 bases between. Sequenced sample: lung tumor tissue. This TCR was sampled from a man aged 25 to 40 with non-small cell lung cancer. The chain links TRBV6-5 to TRBJ1-6; D perhaps matches TRBD1 (5 bases). This chain's CDR3 is CASSYLGKGIYSPLHF. CDR3 nucleotide sequence: TGTGCCAGCAGCTACCTTGGAAAGGGGATTTATTCACCCCTCCACTTT.